These 29 T cell receptor beta chains originate from one sample sequenced in a study of T cells after yellow fever vaccination (dated by TCRdb to about 2019). The method behind the library was 5' RACE. Sequencer: Illumina HiSeq 2500. The public sequencing data were trimmed at Q25 with fastp and processed into clonotypes with MiXCR by TCRdb, which kept only in-frame beta chains. Each CDR3 protein appears once, grouped with its most common genes and DNA. For this sample the table gives a few hundred thousand distinct CDR3 sequences, of which around 7% were detected only once. The ten top clones hold over 15% of the sample. What the treatment or condition label conveys for this sample: live attenuated yellow fever vaccine strain. Source: PBMCs, taken approximately 47 days after the first yellow fever vaccination. The source is a man aged 18 to 29 who received the YFV17D yellow fever vaccine.

A word on this clonotype: The junction and the germline gene differ at one end; a read error may be behind it. This chain uses TRBV29-1 with TRBJ2-7, with TRBD1 identical over 7 bases. The CDR3 has 9 amino acids. CDR1 SQVTM and CDR2 ANQGSEA come from the germline V gene. CDR3 sequence: CSPPGQPNF. In nucleotides, the CDR3 is TGCAGCCCGCCGGGACAGCCAAACTTC.

This clonotype was observed a few times. The chain couples TRBV20-1 to TRBJ2-1, with 10 bases matching TRBD2. The J segment lost 0 bases and the V segment lost 0 bases, leaving 14 bases of the junction unmatched. Germline assignment: CDR1 DFQATT and CDR2 SNEGSKA (reference sequence). CDR3 length: 20 amino acids. The CDR3 DNA reads as TGCAGTGCTAGAGAGGAAGGGCCTAGCGGGGGCCGAAGCTCCTACAATGAGCAGTTCTTC. It yields the protein CSAREEGPSGGRSSYNEQFF.

The rearrangement uses TRBV10-1 and TRBJ2-1, with D unclear. Trimming removed 6 bases from V and 6 bases from J, with 15 bases in between. Looked up from germline, CDR1 is WNHNN and CDR2 is SYGVQD (reference sequence). The CDR3 loop spans 14 amino acids. DNA of the CDR3: TGCGCCAGCAGCCCGAGCGAGTACAGCAATGAGCAGTTCTTC. Its translation is CASSPSEYSNEQFF.

About this clonotype: A much larger clone is a single base away; this may be a read error. The chain has TRBV5-1 and TRBJ2-1; 7 bases line up with TRBD2. Unmatched junction bases numbered 8, after V lost 4 bases and J lost 7 bases. The CDR3 runs to 14 residues. Germline CDR1 SGHRS, CDR2 YFSETQ. This CDR3 reads CASSDRGEGNEQFF. The CDR3 nucleotides read TGCGCCAGCAGCGATCGCGGGGAGGGAAATGAGCAGTTCTTC.

The rearrangement uses TRBV28 and TRBJ2-3; TRBD2 matches 10 bases. J gave up 5 bases and V 5 bases, and 7 bases lay outside the gene matches. Germline V gives CDR1 MDHEN, CDR2 SYDVKM. The CDR3 has 15 amino acids. As DNA, the CDR3 is TGTGCCAGCAGTGGAGCGGGGGGGCGTAGAGATACGCAGTATTTT. Translated: CASSGAGGRRDTQYF.

The chain is built from TRBV12-3 or TRBV12-4 and TRBJ1-5; 7 bases line up with TRBD1. Trimming removed 7 bases from V and 3 bases from J; junction bases left unmatched: 15. The CDR3 is 17 residues long. The CDR3 nucleotides read TGTGCCAGCACCACTTTCCACCCCGGACAGGCCAATCAGCCCCAGCATTTT. Amino acids: CASTTFHPGQANQPQHF.

There are a few counts of this clonotype. The chain has TRBV7-6 and TRBJ1-2, with 7 bases that match TRBD1. Per germline, CDR1 SGHVS and CDR2 FNYEAQ. V shed 5 bases, J shed 0 bases, and the junction held 9 bases outside the gene matches. CDR3 length equals 16 residues. The CDR3 sequence is CASSRSGGAPNYGYTF. DNA of the CDR3: TGTGCCAGCAGCCGATCAGGGGGAGCCCCTAACTATGGCTACACCTTC.

This clonotype was observed a few times. The genes are TRBV5-4 and TRBJ2-1; a possible D gene is TRBD2 (6 bases). V was trimmed by 5 bases and J by 5 bases, leaving 17 bases between them. CDR3 length equals 15 residues. The germline gives CDR1 SGHNT, CDR2 YYREEE (reference sequence). CDR3 region: CASSITSTYDNEQFF. The CDR3 region has the DNA TGTGCCAGCAGTATAACTAGCACTTACGACAATGAGCAGTTCTTC.

V is TRBV15 and J is TRBJ1-1; a possible D gene is TRBD1 (5 bases). The germline gives CDR1 LNHNV, CDR2 YYDKDF (reference sequence). Trimming removed 0 bases at V and 5 bases at J, with 10 bases between. This CDR3 is built from 14 residues. CDR3 region: CATSRDLGETEAFF. The CDR3 DNA reads as TGTGCCACCAGCAGAGATTTGGGGGAGACTGAAGCTTTCTTT.

The chain carries TRBV15 and TRBJ1-2; D unresolved. Germline values: CDR1 LNHNV, CDR2 YYDKDF (reference sequence). V was cut by 0 bases and J by 2 bases, with 10 bases left in between. The CDR3 consists of 15 residues. The CDR3 reads CATSRDPDQNYGYTF. The CDR3 DNA follows: TGTGCCACCAGCAGAGACCCCGACCAGAACTATGGCTACACCTTC.

This clonotype showed up just a few times. This chain links TRBV24-1 with TRBJ2-3; the D is unclear. This CDR3 has 14 amino acids. Trimming left V 3 bases short and J 4 bases short, with 10 bases between. Germline V gene data show CDR1 as KGHDR and CDR2 as SFDVKD. CDR3 nucleotides: TGTGCCACCAGTGATCAGGTGGATCCAGATACGCAGTATTTT. Amino acids: CATSDQVDPDTQYF.

This clonotype was observed a handful of times. The chain combines TRBV2 with TRBJ2-5, with a tentative D call TRBD1 (5 bases). The V and J ends lost 7 bases and 1 base respectively, with 16 bases between them. This CDR3 spans 15 amino acids. The germline V gene has CDR1 SNHLY and CDR2 FYNNEI. CDR3 region: CASTEGPRAQETQYF. CDR3 in DNA: TGTGCCAGCACCGAAGGTCCCAGGGCCCAAGAGACCCAGTACTTC.

This clonotype showed up just a few times. The genes are TRBV27 and TRBJ1-2; no clear D gene. Germline CDR1 MNHEY, CDR2 SMNVEV (reference sequence). The CDR3 length is 13 residues. V lost 3 bases to trimming and J lost 4 bases, with 9 bases between them. DNA of the CDR3: TGTGCCAGCAGTTTTGGTGCTGGCTATGGCTACACCTTC. Translated, it gives CASSFGAGYGYTF.

This chain links TRBV7-8 with TRBJ1-2; TRBD1 agrees at 11 bases. V lost 6 bases to trimming and J lost 4 bases; unmatched junction nucleotides: 7. The CDR3 spans 15 residues. Germline V gene lookup returns CDR1 SGHVS and CDR2 FQNEAQ. This CDR3 reads CASSFGTGGIYGYTF. In DNA form, the CDR3 reads TGTGCCAGCAGTTTCGGGACAGGGGGAATCTATGGCTACACCTTC.

At least ten counts were recorded for this clonotype. This chain links TRBV12-3 or TRBV12-4 with TRBJ2-5; 11 bases line up with TRBD1. The CDR3 is made up of 15 amino acids. V was clipped by 5 bases and J by 5 bases; unmatched bases: 7. The CDR3 DNA sequence: TGTGCCAGCAGTGCCGGACAGGGGGCGATGGAGACCCAGTACTTC. Residues: CASSAGQGAMETQYF.

In this sample, this clonotype turned up a few times. V usage is TRBV12-3 or TRBV12-4 and J usage is TRBJ2-1; TRBD1 aligns across 7 bases. V gave up 5 bases and J gave up 8 bases; unmatched junction bases: 9. The CDR3 extends over 14 amino acids. The CDR3 protein is CASSRPGQPDEQFF. CDR3 in DNA: TGTGCCAGCAGTCGACCGGGACAGCCCGATGAGCAGTTCTTC.

The chain employs TRBV5-1 and TRBJ1-2; D remains unclear. V was pared by 2 bases and J by 8 bases, with 13 bases between. The CDR3 has 13 amino acids. Germline V gene data show CDR1 as SGHRS and CDR2 as YFSETQ. The CDR3 DNA is TGCGCCAGCAGCTTAGAGGGAATAAGCGGCTACACCTTC. Encoded protein: CASSLEGISGYTF.

In this sample, this clonotype turned up a few times. The gene calls are TRBV27 and TRBJ2-3, with no clear D. This CDR3 comprises 16 residues. Trimming shortened V by 10 bases and J by 11 bases, and 31 bases separated the two germline ends. Germline CDR1 and CDR2: MNHEY and SMNVEV (reference sequence). Written as DNA, the CDR3 is TGTGCCATCCCGCCCGGTTATCGGTTCTCCCGGATTCTGCAGTATTTT. Amino acids: CAIPPGYRFSRILQYF.

This clonotype was seen only a few times. The chain carries TRBV4-3 and TRBJ2-1; D might be TRBD1 (5 bases). Germline V gene lookup returns CDR1 LGHNA and CDR2 YSLEER. The ends were cut back, 6 bases at V and 7 bases at J, with 13 bases in the middle. CDR3 length: 13 residues. CDR3 bases: TGCGCCAGCAGTCTCCAGACAGTTAATGAGCAGTTCTTC. As protein: CASSLQTVNEQFF.

This clonotype was counted between two and nine times. The CDR3 sequence is CASRDSLGEYEQYF. The CDR3 DNA sequence: TGTGCCAGCAGGGATTCTTTGGGGGAGTACGAGCAGTACTTC. This rearrangement joins TRBV2 to TRBJ2-7; D might be TRBD1 or TRBD2, each matching 5 bases. CDR3 length: 14 amino acids. With 6 bases removed from V and 4 bases from J, the gap between germline ends came to 16 bases. Germline values: CDR1 SNHLY, CDR2 FYNNEI.

This clonotype was seen more than once but under ten times. The chain recombines TRBV5-1 with TRBJ2-5; 8 bases agree with TRBD1. Germline trimming cut 2 bases from V and 3 bases from J; bases unmatched to any gene: 6. Germline V gene sequence: CDR1 SGHRS, CDR2 YFSETQ. The CDR3 extends over 15 amino acids. CDR3 region: CASSFIDRGKETQYF. The CDR3 region has the DNA TGCGCCAGCAGCTTCATTGACAGGGGCAAAGAGACCCAGTACTTC.

This clonotype was seen only a few times. This chain uses TRBV7-3 with TRBJ2-5, with 9 bases identical to TRBD2. In germline, CDR1 is SGHTA, CDR2 FQGTGA. This CDR3 contains 15 residues. The CDR3 loop reads CAPSSRGGAAETQYF. DNA for the CDR3: TGTGCTCCGTCCTCCCGCGGGGGGGCCGCAGAGACCCAGTACTTC.

This sequence joins TRBV10-3 and TRBJ2-1; 11 bases map to TRBD2. Germline V gene sequence: CDR1 ENHRY, CDR2 SYGVKD. Germline trimming cut 5 bases from V and 2 bases from J; bases unmatched to any gene: 2. The CDR3 has 15 amino acids. The CDR3 DNA reads TGTGCCATCAGTTTAGCGGGGGGGACCTACAATGAGCAGTTCTTC. This sequence encodes CAISLAGGTYNEQFF.

This clonotype appeared many times. The chain has TRBV28 and TRBJ2-7, with D possibly matching TRBD2 (5 bases). V gave up 7 bases and J gave up 2 bases, with 15 bases separating them. CDR1 MDHEN and CDR2 SYDVKM come from the germline V gene. This CDR3 contains 14 residues. In DNA form, the CDR3 reads TGTGCCAGCACCCCGTCCGGGGATCCCTACGAGCAGTACGTC. It encodes CASTPSGDPYEQYV.

The chain has TRBV7-9 and TRBJ2-1; 7 positions match TRBD1. Trimming took 6 bases from V and 5 from J; bases not matched to a gene: 10. This CDR3 has 15 amino acids. The germline gives CDR1 SEHNR, CDR2 FQNEAQ (reference sequence). The CDR3 DNA reads as TGTGCCAGCAGACAAGGTCGGGGACAGAACAATGAGCAGTTCTTC. Translation: CASRQGRGQNNEQFF.

This clonotype was seen ten or more times. The chain couples TRBV6-5 to TRBJ2-7; D ambiguous. CDR3 length equals 13 residues. Germline CDR1 and CDR2: MNHEY and SVGAGI. V was cut by 4 bases and J by 6 bases, with 13 bases left in between. CDR3 DNA sequence: TGTGCCAGCAGTTCCTTTCCCCGCAGCGAGCAGTACGTC. This sequence encodes CASSSFPRSEQYV.

This clonotype was detected only a few times. The chain has TRBV4-1 and TRBJ2-7; 8 nucleotides agree with TRBD1. The CDR3 covers 14 residues. The germline CDR1 and CDR2 sequences are MGHRA and YSYEKL. V lost 4 bases to trimming and J lost 6 bases; unmatched junction nucleotides: 8. Here the CDR3 reads CASSPPDRVAEQYF. The CDR3 nucleotides read TGCGCCAGCAGCCCCCCGGACAGGGTAGCCGAGCAGTACTTC.

This clonotype has a count of ten or more. V usage is TRBV5-1 and J usage is TRBJ2-3; D is unclear. V lost 0 bases to trimming and J lost 1 base, with 12 bases between them. There are 16 residues in the CDR3. CDR1 is SGHRS and CDR2 is YFSETQ in the germline V gene. DNA of the CDR3: TGCGCCAGCAGCTTGGGCGTTGGACCCGGCACAGATACGCAGTATTTT. It translates to CASSLGVGPGTDTQYF.

The chain combines TRBV5-1 with TRBJ2-2, with TRBD2 matching over 9 bases. CDR1 is SGHRS, CDR2 YFSETQ, per germline. This CDR3 contains 15 residues. The V gene end was trimmed by 5 bases and the J gene end by 6 bases; junction bases not matched to a gene: 8. This chain's CDR3 is CASSNPSGAAGELFF. In DNA form, the CDR3 reads TGCGCCAGCAGTAATCCTAGCGGGGCAGCCGGGGAGCTGTTTTTT.